This T cell receptor beta chain was retrieved from a study of T cell responses to AZD1222 COVID-19 vaccine. Points on this clone: Its antigen is unknown.

The length of the CDR3 is 13 residues. V lost 4 bases and J 5 bases, leaving 11 bases between the germline ends. Study findings and constraints: Targets within unmutated variant regions were reportedly found for nearly half of spike-specific TCRs. White British donors predominated, females outnumbered males, and clonal diversity was possibly underestimated.

The table came from immunoSEQ multiplex PCR; TCRdb's copy has only in-frame clones and leaves some out. The sample holds tens of thousands of clones, roughly 88% seen once. The receptor's source is an adult in good health. This chain uses TRBV12-3 or TRBV12-4 with TRBJ1-1, with a tentative D call TRBD1 (5 bases). The sample was peripheral blood, taken on day 0 of AZD1222 vaccination. CDR3 coding DNA: TGTGCCAGCAGTTCGGAGGGGTATACTGAAGCTTTCTTT. Its translation is CASSSEGYTEAFF.